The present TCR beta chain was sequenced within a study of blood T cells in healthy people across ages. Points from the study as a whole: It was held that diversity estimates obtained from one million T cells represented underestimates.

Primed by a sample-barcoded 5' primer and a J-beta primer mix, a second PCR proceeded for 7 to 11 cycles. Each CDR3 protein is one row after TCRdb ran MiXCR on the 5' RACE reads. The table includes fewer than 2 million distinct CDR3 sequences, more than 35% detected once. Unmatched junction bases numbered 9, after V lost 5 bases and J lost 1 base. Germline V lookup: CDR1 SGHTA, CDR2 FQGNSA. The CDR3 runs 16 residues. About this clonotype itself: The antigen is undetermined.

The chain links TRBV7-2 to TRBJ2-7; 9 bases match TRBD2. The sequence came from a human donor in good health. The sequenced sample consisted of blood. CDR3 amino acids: CASSVGTSLESYEQYF. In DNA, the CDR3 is TGTGCCAGCAGCGTCGGGACTAGCCTGGAGTCCTACGAGCAGTACTTC. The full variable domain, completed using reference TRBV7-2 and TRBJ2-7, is GAGVSQSPSNKVTEKGKDVELRCDPISGHTALYWYRQSLGQGLEFLIYFQGNSAPDKSGLPSDRFSAERTGGSVSTLTIQRTQQEDSAVYLCASSVGTSLESYEQYFGPGTRLTVT.